This T cell receptor beta chain was observed in a study of T cell responses to AZD1222 COVID-19 vaccine. On the study more broadly: The study pooled second doses at about 4 or about 12 weeks. General study points: Clonal diversity may have been underestimated in mostly white British donors. Unmutated regions of variants are reportedly targeted by nearly half of spike-specific TCRs. Repertoire sampling happened only post peak T cell response.

Concerning this clone: Its antigen is currently unknown.

The assay was immunoSEQ multiplex PCR, and TCRdb's table has in-frame clones only and misses some. The profile shows approximately 120,000 clones, about 89% of them singletons. The source material was peripheral blood, sampled on day 0 of AZD1222 vaccination. This receptor was obtained from an adult in good health.

CDR3 region: CASSMVPGGETEAFF. The CDR3 nucleotides read TGTGCCAGTAGTATGGTGCCAGGGGGCGAGACTGAAGCTTTCTTT. The chain carries TRBV19 and TRBJ1-1, with 8 nucleotides matching TRBD1. The germline CDR1 and CDR2 sequences are LNHDA and SQIVND (reference sequence). The CDR3 is 15 residues long. V lost 3 bases to trimming and J lost 5 bases; unmatched junction nucleotides: 8.